One and the same sample provided the 24 T cell receptor beta chains below, sequenced in a study of shared clonotypes between healthy human individuals. The data were produced by immunoSEQ multiplex PCR, yet TCRdb's version contains in-frame clones alone and is incomplete. The table includes about 670,000 clones, 72% detected once. Sequenced sample: memory CD4+ T cells sorted from blood. Subset noted: CD45RA-negative fraction. The receptors were gathered from a woman aged 25-40 years in good health.

This clone was detected ten times or more. This sample also contains other DNA sequences that code for the same CDR3. The chain recombines TRBV5-1 with TRBJ2-2, with TRBD2 identical over 12 bases. This CDR3 is built from 16 residues. V was pared by 1 base and J by 4 bases, with 2 bases of the junction left unmatched. CDR1 is SGHRS, CDR2 YFSETQ, per germline. As DNA, the CDR3 is TGCGCCAGCAGCTTGACACTAGCGGGAGGCACCGGGGAGCTGTTTTTT. Protein product: CASSLTLAGGTGELFF.

The genes are TRBV28 and TRBJ2-7; TRBD1 matches at 9 bases. V shed 4 bases, J shed 4 bases, and the junction held 11 bases outside the gene matches. The V gene's germline CDR1 is MDHEN and CDR2 SYDVKM. The CDR3 is 16 residues long. This chain's CDR3 is CASSSPGQGLRYEQYF. The CDR3 region has the DNA TGTGCCAGCAGTTCTCCGGGACAGGGTCTTAGATACGAGCAGTACTTC.

The V and J genes are TRBV7-2 and TRBJ1-5, with 12 bases aligning to TRBD1. Germline CDR1 SGHTA, CDR2 FQGNSA. The junction had 8 bases not matched to a gene; V was cut back by 4 bases and J by 7 bases. This CDR3 comprises 16 residues. The CDR3 loop is CASSSRGDRGLQPQHF. DNA for the CDR3: TGTGCCAGCAGCTCCCGGGGGGACAGGGGGCTACAGCCCCAGCATTTT.

The chain has TRBV27 and TRBJ2-7; D uncertain. Germline V gives CDR1 MNHEY, CDR2 SMNVEV (reference sequence). The CDR3 extends over 13 amino acids. V shed 4 bases and J shed 0 bases, with 7 bases lying between them. CDR3 amino acids: CASSYRDSYEQYF. CDR3 in DNA: TGTGCCAGCAGTTATAGGGACTCCTACGAGCAGTACTTC.

The chain couples TRBV28 to TRBJ2-1; 10 bases line up with TRBD2. The CDR3 runs 16 residues. Per germline, CDR1 MDHEN and CDR2 SYDVKM. V lost 5 bases and J lost 4; bases outside the gene matches: 8. The CDR3 protein is CASSPTGLAIYNEQFF. CDR3 DNA sequence: TGTGCCAGCAGTCCGACGGGACTAGCGATTTACAATGAGCAGTTCTTC. The full variable domain, its missing parts supplied by reference TRBV28 and TRBJ2-1, is DVKVTQSSRYLVKRTGEKVFLECVQDMDHENMFWYRQDPGLGLRLIYFSYDVKMKEKGDIPEGYSVSREKKERFSLILESASTNQTSMYLCASSPTGLAIYNEQFFGPGTRLTVL.

This clone was counted once. The chain uses TRBV5-6 and TRBJ2-5; D is unresolved. The germline V gene has CDR1 SGHDT and CDR2 YYEEEE. The CDR3 has 14 residues. The ends were cut back, 1 base at V and 1 base at J, with 8 bases in the middle. CDR3 residues: CASSLSPSQETQYF. CDR3 nucleotides: TGTGCCAGCAGCTTGAGTCCGAGCCAAGAGACCCAGTACTTC. Full variable domain (outside the CDR3, taken from reference TRBV5-6 and TRBJ2-5): DAGVTQSPTHLIKTRGQQVTLRCSPKSGHDTVSWYQQALGQGPQFIFQYYEEEERQRGNFPDRFSGHQFPNYSSELNVNALLLGDSALYLCASSLSPSQETQYFGPGTRLLVL.

V gene TRBV7-9 combines with J gene TRBJ2-2, with TRBD2 matching over 11 bases. The CDR3 has 16 amino acids. CDR1 and CDR2 (germline): SEHNR, FQNEAQ (reference sequence). CDR3 protein: CALQVATSGVTGELFF. Written as DNA, the CDR3 is TGTGCACTGCAGGTCGCGACTAGCGGGGTGACCGGGGAGCTGTTTTTT. The full variable domain, completed using reference TRBV7-9 and TRBJ2-2, is DTGVSQNPRHKITKRGQNVTFRCDPISEHNRLYWYRQTLGQGPEFLTYFQNEAQLEKSRLLSDRFSAERPKGSFSTLEIQRTEQGDSAMYLCALQVATSGVTGELFFGEGSRLTVL.

The chain couples TRBV18 to TRBJ2-7; 13 bases fit TRBD2. CDR1 is KGHSH, CDR2 LQKENI, per germline. The CDR3 consists of 16 residues. The trim removed 2 bases at V and 3 bases at J, leaving 4 bases unmatched. CDR3 protein: CASSPTSGRVYYEQYF. CDR3 DNA sequence: TGTGCCAGCTCACCAACTAGCGGGAGGGTGTACTACGAGCAGTACTTC.

This clone was seen a few times. V and J are TRBV27 and TRBJ1-5; the D gene is possibly TRBD1 (6 bases). V lost 4 bases and J 5 bases, leaving 15 bases between the germline ends. Germline V gene lookup returns CDR1 MNHEY and CDR2 SMNVEV (reference sequence). The CDR3 runs to 15 residues. The CDR3 sequence: CASSSSDSNYQPQHF. The CDR3 nucleotides are TGTGCCAGCAGTTCATCGGACAGCAACTATCAGCCCCAGCATTTT.

In its sample, this clone was seen a few times. The V call is TRBV5-1, the J call TRBJ2-5; 8 bases match TRBD1. V lost 4 bases and J lost 4; bases outside the gene matches: 6. CDR3 length: 14 amino acids. CDR1 is SGHRS, CDR2 YFSETQ, per germline. CDR3 DNA: TGCGCCAGCAGCAAAACAGGGGGTATAGAGACCCAGTACTTC. Its protein product is CASSKTGGIETQYF.

V and J are TRBV15 and TRBJ1-2; 7 bases fit TRBD1. Germline CDR1 is LNHNV and CDR2 is YYDKDF (reference sequence). V lost 6 bases to trimming and J lost 7 bases; unmatched junction nucleotides: 14. There are 15 residues in the CDR3. The CDR3 region is CATRATHRGYSGYTF. CDR3 DNA: TGTGCCACCAGAGCCACCCACAGGGGTTACTCTGGCTACACCTTC.

The chain links TRBV11-2 to TRBJ1-5, with D possibly being TRBD1 (5 bases). The CDR3 has 16 amino acids. V gave up 3 bases and J gave up 4 bases, with 16 bases separating them. CDR1 is SGHAT and CDR2 is FQNNGV in the germline V gene. CDR3 in DNA: TGTGCCAGCAGCTTGGGAGGGGCAGGATCAAATCAGCCCCAGCATTTT. It encodes CASSLGGAGSNQPQHF.

DNA of the CDR3: TGTGCCAGCAGCGTAGCTTCGGAAAACAATGAGCAGTTCTTC. Its translation: CASSVASENNEQFF. The chain carries TRBV9 and TRBJ2-1; D is uncertain. CDR3 size: 14 residues. In germline, CDR1 is SGDLS, CDR2 YYNGEE. The V end lost 0 bases, the J end lost 5 bases, and 9 bases lay between the germline ends. Complete variable domain (other parts from reference TRBV9 and TRBJ2-1): DSGVTQTPKHLITATGQRVTLRCSPRSGDLSVYWYQQSLDQGLQFLIQYYNGEERAKGNILERFSAQQFPDLHSELNLSSLELGDSALYFCASSVASENNEQFFGPGTRLTVL.

This clone was counted once. The chain links TRBV19 to TRBJ1-1, with D tentatively TRBD1 (5 bases). CDR1 LNHDA and CDR2 SQIVND come from the germline V gene (reference sequence). The CDR3 extends over 13 amino acids. Trimming shortened V by 7 bases and J by 1 base, and 10 bases separated the two germline ends. The CDR3 coding sequence is TGTGCCAGTAAATCGGGACGGAACACTGAAGCTTTCTTT. This encodes CASKSGRNTEAFF.

The chain combines TRBV2 with TRBJ1-4, with D possibly matching TRBD1 (6 bases). Trimming cost V 3 bases and J 4 bases, with 12 bases left between them. This CDR3 region has 15 residues. CDR1 is SNHLY and CDR2 is FYNNEI in the germline V gene. CDR3 sequence (DNA): TGTGCCAGCAGTGATGGACAGATAATTAATGAAAAACTGTTTTTT. Translated, it gives CASSDGQIINEKLFF.

This clone was recorded only once. The chain couples TRBV27 to TRBJ2-7; D is undetermined. From germline, CDR1 is MNHEY and CDR2 SMNVEV (reference sequence). With 7 bases removed from V and 0 bases from J, the gap between germline ends came to 7 bases. This CDR3 spans 12 amino acids. CDR3 region: CASTSTSYEQYF. The CDR3 DNA reads TGTGCCAGCACGTCTACCTCCTACGAGCAGTACTTC.

The chain recombines TRBV4-2 with TRBJ2-2; 7 positions agree with TRBD1. V gave up 2 bases and J gave up 5 bases; unmatched junction bases: 11. Germline V lookup: CDR1 LGHNA, CDR2 YNFKEQ. The CDR3 runs to 17 residues. The CDR3 spells CASSQLFETGSTGELFF. For the CDR3, the DNA is TGTGCCAGCAGCCAACTGTTCGAGACAGGGTCGACCGGGGAGCTGTTTTTT.

The chain is built from TRBV11-3 and TRBJ2-5, with 7 bases aligning to TRBD2. The J call is uncertain, as TRBJ2-7 better fits the DNA end. The V gene's germline CDR1 is SGHNT and CDR2 YENEEA. The CDR3 contains 13 residues. CDR3 in DNA: TGTGCCAGCAGCTTAGAGGGCGGGGGCGAGCAGTACTTC. Translation: CASSLEGGGEQYF.

About this clone itself: This same CDR3 is encoded by further DNA sequences in the sample. The chain employs TRBV6-1 and TRBJ1-1; a weak D match, TRBD1 (6 bases). CDR1 is MNHNS and CDR2 is SASEGT in the germline V gene. The germline V and J ends were trimmed by 6 bases and 0 bases, with 11 bases remaining between them. The CDR3 contains 14 residues. CDR3 residues: CASSEGGLNTEAFF. CDR3 DNA sequence: TGTGCCAGCAGCGAGGGGGGCCTGAACACTGAAGCTTTCTTT.

V is TRBV4-1 and J is TRBJ2-4; D might be TRBD1 (5 bases). Germline lookup yields CDR1 MGHRA and CDR2 YSYEKL. CDR3 length: 15 residues. Trimming pared 11 bases from V and 4 bases from J, leaving 21 bases between. This CDR3 reads CALTLRGKRKNIQYF. In DNA, the CDR3 is TGCGCCCTTACCTTAAGGGGTAAACGAAAAAACATTCAGTACTTC.

The chain's CDR3 is CASRAGEGRKSSYEQYF. CDR3 DNA sequence: TGTGCCAGCAGAGCCGGAGAGGGCAGGAAGAGCTCCTACGAGCAGTACTTC. This chain uses TRBV28 with TRBJ2-7, with a weak D call TRBD2 (5 bases). Germline V CDR1 and CDR2: MDHEN, SYDVKM. The CDR3 has 17 amino acids. V was trimmed by 6 bases and J by 0 bases, leaving 21 bases between them.

As to this clone: The same CDR3 arises from other DNA sequences in this sample as well. This sequence joins TRBV28 and TRBJ2-1, with unresolved D. This CDR3 region has 12 residues. From germline, CDR1 is MDHEN and CDR2 SYDVKM. V gave up 5 bases and J gave up 4 bases, with 6 bases separating them. Written as DNA, the CDR3 is TGTGCCAGCAGTCTTGGTTACAATGAGCAGTTCTTC. It encodes CASSLGYNEQFF.

The table lists this clone with a few counts. The chain combines TRBV18 with TRBJ2-7, with 7 bases identical to TRBD1. Trimming took 2 bases from V and 7 from J; bases not matched to a gene: 5. The germline gives CDR1 KGHSH, CDR2 LQKENI. This CDR3 has 13 residues. The CDR3 nucleotides read TGTGCCAGCTCACCAGAGGGGGCGAGGGAGCAGTACTTC. It yields the protein CASSPEGAREQYF.

This sequence joins TRBV5-6 and TRBJ1-1; TRBD1 might be the D (5 bases). Trimming cost V 5 bases and J 7 bases, with 9 bases left between them. CDR3 size: 11 residues. The germline V gene has CDR1 SGHDT and CDR2 YYEEEE. The CDR3 loop is CASSQGFEAFF. In DNA form, the CDR3 reads TGTGCCAGCAGTCAGGGCTTTGAAGCTTTCTTT.